The 15 T cell receptor beta chains given below trace back to one sample, sequenced in a study of shared clonotypes between healthy human individuals. Measured with immunoSEQ multiplex PCR; TCRdb has only the in-frame clones, and not every one. The repertoire consists of about 480,000 clones, with 79% occurring once and the leading ten covering under 15%. The source material was PBMCs. These receptors came from a woman aged 40-49 years in good health. Some clones in this sample may be carry-over from other donors' samples.

The gene calls are TRBV5-4 and TRBJ2-1, with D tentatively TRBD2 (6 bases). The V end lost 4 bases, the J end lost 0 bases, and 14 bases lay between the germline ends. The CDR3 spans 16 residues. CDR1 and CDR2 from the germline V gene are SGHNT and YYREEE (reference sequence). Here the CDR3 reads CASSPQAGSSYNEQFF. The CDR3 bases are TGTGCCAGCAGCCCCCAAGCGGGTAGCTCCTACAATGAGCAGTTCTTC.

This chain links TRBV4-1 with TRBJ2-7, with 7 bases identical to TRBD1. V was pared by 2 bases and J by 3 bases, with 10 bases of the junction left unmatched. The V gene's germline CDR1 is MGHRA and CDR2 YSYEKL. The CDR3 contains 16 residues. The CDR3 here is CASSQPTGQNNYEQYF. CDR3 nucleotide sequence: TGCGCCAGCAGCCAACCGACGGGACAGAATAACTACGAGCAGTACTTC.

The genes are TRBV5-1 and TRBJ2-1; 10 bases align to TRBD2. Losses at the gene ends were 3 bases for V and 7 bases for J; bases not matched to a gene: 10. The CDR3 has 16 residues. Germline CDR1 reads SGHRS; CDR2 reads YFSETQ. This CDR3 is CASSSLTSGMRNEQFF. The CDR3 DNA follows: TGCGCCAGCAGCTCGCTCACTAGCGGGATGAGGAATGAGCAGTTCTTC.

This sequence joins TRBV7-9 and TRBJ2-2; 10 positions match TRBD2. This CDR3 is built from 17 residues. Per germline, CDR1 SEHNR and CDR2 FQNEAQ (reference sequence). Losses at the gene ends were 1 base for V and 5 bases for J; bases not matched to a gene: 7. The CDR3 sequence: CASSLGASGRRTGELFF. The CDR3 DNA follows: TGTGCCAGCAGCTTAGGGGCTAGCGGGAGAAGAACCGGGGAGCTGTTTTTT.

The rearrangement uses TRBV4-1 and TRBJ2-2; D call uncertain. This CDR3 is built from 19 residues. Germline CDR1 and CDR2: MGHRA and YSYEKL. Trimming shortened V by 2 bases and J by 1 base, and 20 bases separated the two germline ends. The CDR3 bases are TGCGCCAGCAGCCAATCCTCCAGTAATAAACGTCGGAACACCGGGGAGCTGTTTTTT. Translated, it gives CASSQSSSNKRRNTGELFF.

In this sample, this clone turned up a few times. This chain links TRBV6-1 with TRBJ2-7; possible D gene TRBD1, 5 bases. Trimming removed 0 bases at V and 3 bases at J, with 12 bases between. Germline values: CDR1 MNHNS, CDR2 SASEGT. The CDR3 extends over 15 amino acids. CDR3 region: CASSEAPVQVYEQYF. In DNA, the CDR3 is TGTGCCAGCAGTGAAGCGCCGGTACAGGTCTACGAGCAGTACTTC.

The J gene is TRBJ1-6, the V gene TRBV10-3, with 8 bases lining up with TRBD1. Losses at the gene ends were 9 bases for V and 9 bases for J; bases not matched to a gene: 7. This CDR3 has 13 residues. Germline V gene lookup returns CDR1 ENHRY and CDR2 SYGVKD. In DNA, the CDR3 is TGTGCCATAACCCGGGACAGGAGTTCACCCCTCCACTTT. Protein product: CAITRDRSSPLHF.

This chain connects TRBV4-2 to TRBJ2-1; 9 nucleotides match TRBD1. This CDR3 comprises 16 residues. Germline V lookup: CDR1 LGHNA, CDR2 YNFKEQ. Unmatched junction bases numbered 12, after V lost 5 bases and J lost 7 bases. Here the CDR3 reads CASSYPYRGLDNEQFF. The CDR3 coding sequence is TGTGCCAGCAGCTATCCGTACAGGGGGCTTGATAATGAGCAGTTCTTC.

The chain is built from TRBV5-1 and TRBJ2-7, with TRBD1 matching over 7 bases. The CDR3 is 15 amino acids. The trim removed 3 bases at V and 8 bases at J, leaving 14 bases unmatched. Germline V gene lookup returns CDR1 SGHRS and CDR2 YFSETQ. This chain's CDR3 is CASSWLGQLPEKQYF. DNA for the CDR3: TGCGCCAGCAGCTGGCTGGGACAGTTGCCGGAGAAGCAGTACTTC.

The rearrangement uses TRBV5-5 and TRBJ1-1; D gene unclear. Germline lookup yields CDR1 SGHKS and CDR2 YYEKEE (reference sequence). V shed 2 bases and J shed 1 base, with 6 bases lying between them. This CDR3 is 13 amino acids long. The CDR3 spells CASSLQKNTEAFF. The CDR3 region has the DNA TGTGCCAGCAGCTTACAGAAGAACACTGAAGCTTTCTTT.

The rearrangement joins TRBV29-1 to TRBJ2-1, with 11 nucleotides matching TRBD2. Trimming at V came to 7 bases and at J to 8 bases, leaving 10 bases not matched to a gene. CDR3 size: 14 residues. The germline V gene encodes CDR1 SQVTM and CDR2 ANQGSEA. This CDR3 reads CSERASGRSDEQFF. CDR3 DNA: TGCAGCGAGCGGGCTAGCGGGAGGTCCGATGAGCAGTTCTTC.

This clone was observed once. V gene TRBV5-4 combines with J gene TRBJ1-2; unclear D gene. The germline gives CDR1 SGHNT, CDR2 YYREEE (reference sequence). There are 15 residues in the CDR3. The V end lost 0 bases, the J end lost 2 bases, and 11 bases lay between the germline ends. CDR3 DNA sequence: TGTGCCAGCAGCTTGGACCTGACACCAAACTATGGCTACACCTTC. This sequence encodes CASSLDLTPNYGYTF. Combining the CDR3 with reference TRBV5-4 and TRBJ1-2 gives the whole variable domain ETGVTQSPTHLIKTRGQQVTLRCSSQSGHNTVSWYQQALGQGPQFIFQYYREEENGRGNFPPRFSGLQFPNYSSELNVNALELDDSALYLCASSLDLTPNYGYTFGSGTRLTVV.

The V gene is TRBV28, the J gene TRBJ2-3, with a possible D match to TRBD2 (7 bases). Germline values: CDR1 MDHEN, CDR2 SYDVKM. This CDR3 region has 14 residues. V lost 3 bases and J lost 4, with 11 bases in between. The CDR3 nucleotides are TGTGCCAGCAGTTTTCGGGGGGCGGCAGATACGCAGTATTTT. This sequence encodes CASSFRGAADTQYF.

CDR3 nucleotide sequence: TGTGCCTGGAGTGTAGGGGCAGGGGGAGCGCCCCAGCATTTT. It yields the protein CAWSVGAGGAPQHF. The chain employs TRBV30 and TRBJ1-5, with 7 bases aligning to TRBD1. This CDR3 is built from 14 residues. The V and J ends lost 0 bases and 9 bases, in that order; junction bases with no gene match: 8. The germline V gene encodes CDR1 GTSNPN and CDR2 SVGIG (reference sequence).

CDR3 DNA: TGTGCCAGCAGTTTTGGTAGCGGGAAATTGCAGTACTTC. As protein: CASSFGSGKLQYF. V gene TRBV27 combines with J gene TRBJ2-7; 8 bases are shared with TRBD2. J gave up 9 bases and V 3 bases, and 7 bases lay outside the gene matches. Germline lookup yields CDR1 MNHEY and CDR2 SMNVEV (reference sequence). The CDR3 length is 13 residues.